The rows below give T cell receptor beta chains drawn from one sample of a study of PD-L1 blockade in urothelial cancer. Libraries were prepared by immunoSEQ multiplex PCR; TCRdb keeps only in-frame clonotypes and omits some of them. Of about 100,000 clones in the sample, roughly nine tenths were seen once. The material was PBMCs, obtained around atezolizumab (anti-PD-L1) treatment. These receptor sequences come from an elderly woman with urothelial cancer. The CDR3 runs from the conserved cysteine through the conserved F or W. The D gene is left open where the match is weak. Clone size appears in some rows only: once, few, many, or a class for an expanded clone.

v_gene,j_gene,len,abundance,d_gene,CDR3nt,CDR3aa
TRBV4-1,TRBJ2-7,14,.,TRBD2,TGCGCCAGCAAAAAGACTAGCGGGGTCTTGGAGCAGTACTTC,CASKKTSGVLEQYF
TRBV7-3,TRBJ2-2,15,.,TRBD1,TGTGCCAGCAGCCCCGGGACAGGGAAATCCGGGGAGCTGTTTTTT,CASSPGTGKSGELFF
TRBV5-1,TRBJ2-2,17,.,.,TGCGCCAGCAGCTTGCCTAATCAAGGGACTCTAACCGGGGAGCTGTTTTTT,CASSLPNQGTLTGELFF
TRBV12-5,TRBJ2-2,15,.,.,TGTGCTAGTGGTTTGGTTCAGGGAATCACCGGGGAGCTGTTTTTT,CASGLVQGITGELFF
TRBV29-1,TRBJ2-4,20,.,.,TGCAGCGTTGAAGAAATTTTAGCGGCGTTCCGCCAGCTAGCCAAAAACATTCAGTACTTC,CSVEEILAAFRQLAKNIQYF
TRBV4-1,TRBJ2-1,15,.,.,TGCGCCAGCAGCCAAGGTTGGGCGGCGGAGGGGGAGCAGTTCTTC,CASSQGWAAEGEQFF
TRBV28,TRBJ2-1,13,.,TRBD2,TGTGCCAGCACCGGGGGGGGTAAGGATGAGCAGTTCTTC,CASTGGGKDEQFF
TRBV29-1,TRBJ2-3,13,.,TRBD2,TGCAGCGTTACCGGGACTACCACAGATACGCAGTATTTT,CSVTGTTTDTQYF
TRBV6-5,TRBJ1-1,13,.,.,TGTGCCAGCAGTTACGACCGGGGCACTGAAGCTTTCTTT,CASSYDRGTEAFF
TRBV19,TRBJ1-5,14,.,TRBD1,TGTGCCAGTAGGGGGACAGGAGCCAATCAGCCCCAGCATTTT,CASRGTGANQPQHF
TRBV7-6,TRBJ2-7,17,once,.,TGTGCCAGCAGCTTAGCGAACCAGGGCCTTTACTCCTACGAGCAGTACTTC,CASSLANQGLYSYEQYF
TRBV6-4,TRBJ2-7,15,.,.,TGTGCCAGCAGTGCCGAAACGGGTCGGGGCTACGAGCAGTACTTC,CASSAETGRGYEQYF
TRBV21-1,TRBJ2-5,16,once,.,TGTGCCAGCAGCCAAAAGGGAGGTGACAGCCAAGAGACCCAGTACTTC,CASSQKGGDSQETQYF
TRBV14,TRBJ1-2,13,few,TRBD1,TGTGCCAGCAGCCCAGGGGGTGGAAATGGCTACACCTTC,CASSPGGGNGYTF
TRBV6-5,TRBJ1-2,14,.,.,TGTGCCAGCAGCCTTCGGGGGTCTAACTATGGCTACACCTTC,CASSLRGSNYGYTF
TRBV5-4,TRBJ1-1,11,.,.,TGTGCCAGCAGGACCGGGAGTGAAGCTTTCTTT,CASRTGSEAFF
TRBV7-2,TRBJ2-7,14,.,.,TGTGCCAGCAGCCCCCGACTAGTTCAGTACGAGCAGTACTTC,CASSPRLVQYEQYF
TRBV11-3,TRBJ1-1,13,.,.,TGTGCCAGCAGTTATACAGGGAACACTGAAGCTTTCTTT,CASSYTGNTEAFF
TRBV6-1,TRBJ2-1,15,.,TRBD1,TGTGCCAGCAGTGAAGCCTCACAGGGGGCCACACCCCAGTTCTTC,CASSEASQGATPQFF
TRBV15,TRBJ2-2,14,.,TRBD1,TGTGCCACCAGCGACAGGGCGAACACCGGGGAGCTGTTTTTT,CATSDRANTGELFF
TRBV14,TRBJ2-7,15,.,TRBD1,TGTGCCAGCAGCCGAAAAGACAGGGGAACCTACGAGCAGTACTTC,CASSRKDRGTYEQYF
TRBV6-1,TRBJ1-1,11,.,.,TGTGCCAGCAGTTTCCGCGCAGAAGCTTTCTTT,CASSFRAEAFF
TRBV18,TRBJ2-3,14,.,.,TGTGCCAGCTCACCACTGGAGGCCCTTGATACGCAGTATTTT,CASSPLEALDTQYF
TRBV5-1,TRBJ2-1,18,once,TRBD2,TGCGCCAGCACCTTTGGACTAGCGGGAGGGGGGGCCTACAATGAGCAGTTCTTC,CASTFGLAGGGAYNEQFF
TRBV27,TRBJ2-1,18,.,TRBD2,TGTGCCAGCAGTTTCTACGGGACTAGCGGGAGGATCTACAATGAGCAGTTCTTC,CASSFYGTSGRIYNEQFF
TRBV28,TRBJ1-1,13,.,.,TGTGCCAGCAAAGGCACTAGTAGGGCTGAAGCTTTCTTT,CASKGTSRAEAFF
TRBV29-1,TRBJ1-1,13,.,.,TGCAGCGTTGGGCGGGTAGGTGGGACTGAAGCTTTCTTT,CSVGRVGGTEAFF
TRBV28,TRBJ1-1,14,.,.,TGTGCCAGCAGGGTTCCGACCTCAGGTACTGAAGCTTTCTTT,CASRVPTSGTEAFF
TRBV4-2,TRBJ2-6,21,.,.,TGTGCCAGCAGCCATCAAGAGGTATTTGGTCGGGGCGGGGAAGGGGCCAACGTCCTGACTTTC,CASSHQEVFGRGGEGANVLTF